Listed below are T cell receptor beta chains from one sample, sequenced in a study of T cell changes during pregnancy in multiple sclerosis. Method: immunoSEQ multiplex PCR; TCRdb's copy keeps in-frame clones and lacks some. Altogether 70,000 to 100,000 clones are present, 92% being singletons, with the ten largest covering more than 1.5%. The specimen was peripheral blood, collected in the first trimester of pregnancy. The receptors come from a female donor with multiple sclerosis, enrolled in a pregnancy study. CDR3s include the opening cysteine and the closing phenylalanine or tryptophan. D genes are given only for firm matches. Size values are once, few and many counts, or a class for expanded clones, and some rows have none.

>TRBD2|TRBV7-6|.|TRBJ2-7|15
CASSSTGTSGYEQYF
TGTGCCAGCAGTTCTACCGGGACTAGCGGCTACGAGCAGTACTTC
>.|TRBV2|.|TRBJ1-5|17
CASSPQEGVYSNQPQHF
TGTGCCAGCAGTCCTCAAGAAGGGGTTTATAGCAATCAGCCCCAGCATTTT
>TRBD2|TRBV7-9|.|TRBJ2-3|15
CASSFPSGSTDTQYF
TGTGCCAGCAGCTTCCCTAGCGGAAGCACAGATACGCAGTATTTT
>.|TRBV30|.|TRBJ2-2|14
CAWGQARGTGELFF
TGTGCCTGGGGACAGGCTCGGGGGACCGGGGAGCTGTTTTTT
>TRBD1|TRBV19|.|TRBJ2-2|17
CASSIIPGQGYTGELFF
TGTGCCAGTAGTATAATTCCGGGACAGGGGTACACCGGGGAGCTGTTTTTT
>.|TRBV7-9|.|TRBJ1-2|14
CASSTRTANYGYTF
TGTGCCAGCAGCACCAGGACAGCTAACTATGGCTACACCTTC
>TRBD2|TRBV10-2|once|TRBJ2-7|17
CASTPLEISGRTYEQYF
TGCGCCAGCACTCCGCTGGAGATTAGCGGGAGAACCTACGAGCAGTACTTC
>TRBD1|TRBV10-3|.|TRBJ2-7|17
CAISESGWGTGGYEQYF
TGTGCCATCAGTGAGTCGGGCTGGGGGACAGGGGGTTACGAGCAGTACTTC
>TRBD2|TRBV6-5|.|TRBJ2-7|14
CASRSGGTSYEQYF
TGTGCCAGCAGAAGTGGGGGGACTAGCTACGAGCAGTACTTC
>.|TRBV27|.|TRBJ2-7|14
CASSLGQSSYEQYF
TGTGCCAGCAGTTTAGGACAGAGCTCCTACGAGCAGTACTTC
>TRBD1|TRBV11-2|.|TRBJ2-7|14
CASSPSTGGYEQYF
TGTGCCAGCAGCCCTTCGACAGGGGGCTACGAGCAGTACTTC
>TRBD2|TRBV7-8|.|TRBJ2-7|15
CASSPGLAGSYEQYF
TGTGCCAGCAGCCCCGGACTAGCGGGAAGCTACGAGCAGTACTTC
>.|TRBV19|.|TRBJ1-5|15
CASSIGTPGSQPQHF
TGTGCCAGTAGTATAGGGACACCCGGCAGTCAGCCCCAGCATTTT
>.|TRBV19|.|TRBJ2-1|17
CASSIVRGTGTYNEQFF
TGTGCCAGTAGTATAGTCCGGGGGACCGGTACCTACAATGAGCAGTTCTTC
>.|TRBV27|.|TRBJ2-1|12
CASATGYNEQFF
TGTGCCAGCGCAACAGGGTACAATGAGCAGTTCTTC
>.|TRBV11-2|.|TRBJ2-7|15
CASSITGSPNYEQYF
TGTGCCAGCAGCATCACAGGGAGCCCCAACTACGAGCAGTACTTC
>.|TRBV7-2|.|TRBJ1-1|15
CASSLALNMNTEAFF
TGTGCCAGCAGCTTAGCTTTAAACATGAACACTGAAGCTTTCTTT
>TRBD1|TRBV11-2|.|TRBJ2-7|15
CASSLNIDRAGEQYF
TGTGCCAGCAGCTTGAACATAGACAGGGCGGGCGAGCAGTACTTC
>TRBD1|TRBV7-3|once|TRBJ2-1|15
CASSRGQVDRDEQFF
TGTGCCAGCAGCAGGGGACAGGTAGATCGTGATGAGCAGTTCTTC
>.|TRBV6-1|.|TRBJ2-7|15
CASSEGAGPNYEQYF
TGTGCCAGCAGTGAAGGCGCGGGACCGAACTACGAGCAGTACTTC
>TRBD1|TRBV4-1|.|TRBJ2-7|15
CASSLPGTDTYEQYF
TGCGCCAGCAGCCTCCCCGGGACAGACACCTACGAGCAGTACTTC
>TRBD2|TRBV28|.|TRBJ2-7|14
CASSPRGGSYEQYF
TGTGCCAGCAGTCCTCGCGGGGGGAGCTACGAGCAGTACTTC
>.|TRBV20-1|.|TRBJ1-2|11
CSARDMPSYTF
TGCAGTGCTCGGGACATGCCTAGCTACACCTTC
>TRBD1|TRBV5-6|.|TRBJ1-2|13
CASSLWDRVGYTF
TGTGCCAGCAGCTTGTGGGACAGGGTCGGCTACACCTTC
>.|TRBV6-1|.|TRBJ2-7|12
CASEEPPAEQYF
TGTGCCAGCGAGGAACCCCCGGCCGAGCAGTACTTC
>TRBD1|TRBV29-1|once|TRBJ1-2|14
CSVDLQGATYGYTF
TGCAGCGTTGATTTACAGGGGGCGACCTATGGCTACACCTTC
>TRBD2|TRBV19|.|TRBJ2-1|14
CASSISGRANEQFF
TGTGCCAGTAGTATTAGCGGGAGGGCCAATGAGCAGTTCTTC
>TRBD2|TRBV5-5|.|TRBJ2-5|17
CASSLGLAGGGGGTQYF
TGTGCCAGCAGCTTGGGGCTAGCGGGAGGAGGGGGAGGGACCCAGTACTTC
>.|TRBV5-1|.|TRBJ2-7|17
CASSPRPQSRARNEQYF
TGCGCCAGCAGCCCCCGCCCCCAGTCTAGAGCTCGCAACGAGCAGTACTTC
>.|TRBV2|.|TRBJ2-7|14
CASSEGTVWDEQYF
TGTGCCAGCAGTGAAGGGACAGTTTGGGACGAGCAGTACTTC
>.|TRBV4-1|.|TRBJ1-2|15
CASSQDEGFNYGYTF
TGCGCCAGCAGCCAAGATGAGGGATTCAACTATGGCTACACCTTC
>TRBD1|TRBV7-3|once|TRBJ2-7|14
CASSEGQGVFEQYF
TGTGCCAGCAGCGAGGGACAGGGGGTATTCGAGCAGTACTTC
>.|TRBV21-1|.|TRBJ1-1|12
CASSKRGRGAFF
TGTGCCAGCAGCAAACGGGGCAGGGGAGCTTTCTTT
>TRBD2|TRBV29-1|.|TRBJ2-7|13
CSAILAGVHEQYF
TGCAGCGCTATACTAGCGGGAGTCCACGAGCAGTACTTC
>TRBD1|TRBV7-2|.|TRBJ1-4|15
CASSPQGVFNEKLFF
TGTGCCAGCAGCCCACAGGGGGTGTTTAATGAAAAACTGTTTTTT
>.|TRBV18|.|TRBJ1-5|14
CASSPPGGNQPQHF
TGTGCCAGCTCACCCCCGGGGGGTAATCAGCCCCAGCATTTT
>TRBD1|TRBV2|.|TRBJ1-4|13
CASSEVTGLRLFF
TGTGCCAGCAGTGAAGTGACAGGGCTGCGGCTGTTTTTT
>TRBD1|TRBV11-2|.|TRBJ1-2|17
CASSLDSGQGIRYGYTF
TGTGCCAGCAGCTTAGATTCCGGACAGGGGATACGCTATGGCTACACCTTC
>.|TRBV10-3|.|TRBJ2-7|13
CATSEGQPDEQYF
TGTGCCACGTCGGAGGGACAGCCTGACGAGCAGTACTTC
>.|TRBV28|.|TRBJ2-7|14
CASSPRGGGYEQYF
TGTGCCAGCAGTCCTCGAGGGGGTGGCTACGAGCAGTACTTC